The clone carrying this T cell receptor (beta chain) occurred a few times. Unique molecular identifiers were built into the TCRbeta library. Using its own MiXCR run on the PCR reads, TCRdb lists one record per CDR3 protein. The table lists 350,000 to 450,000 distinct CDR3 sequences, about an eighth of them singletons. Germline CDR1 reads DFQATT; CDR2 reads SNEGSKA (reference sequence). V was cut by 3 bases and J by 4 bases, with 9 bases left in between. The CDR3 totals 13 residues. This specimen belongs to a study of T-cell reconstitution after alpha-beta-depleted transplantation in children. The starting material was PBMCs, obtained from the stem cell graft. The chain joins TRBV20-1 to TRBJ2-2, with D perhaps being TRBD1 or TRBD2 (5 bases each). This clonotype was sampled from a human donor who donated a stem cell graft to a child with Fanconi anemia. Written as DNA, the CDR3 is TGCAGTGCTAGGGCAGGGAGCACCGGGGAGCTGTTTTTT. Translating it yields CSARAGSTGELFF.